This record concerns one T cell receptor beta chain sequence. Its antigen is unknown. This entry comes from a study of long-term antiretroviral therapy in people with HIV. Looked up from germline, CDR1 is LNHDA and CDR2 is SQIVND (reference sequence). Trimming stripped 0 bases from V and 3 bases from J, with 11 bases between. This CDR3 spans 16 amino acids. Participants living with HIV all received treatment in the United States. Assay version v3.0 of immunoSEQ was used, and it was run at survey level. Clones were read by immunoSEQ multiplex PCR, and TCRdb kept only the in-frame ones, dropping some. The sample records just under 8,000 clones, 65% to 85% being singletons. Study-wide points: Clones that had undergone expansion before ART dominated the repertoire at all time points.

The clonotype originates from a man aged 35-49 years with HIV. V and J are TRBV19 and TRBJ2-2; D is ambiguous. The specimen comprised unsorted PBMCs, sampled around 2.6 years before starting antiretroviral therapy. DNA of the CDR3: TGTGCCAGTAGTATAGACCCGACACGAGACACCGGGGAGCTGTTTTTT. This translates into CASSIDPTRDTGELFF.